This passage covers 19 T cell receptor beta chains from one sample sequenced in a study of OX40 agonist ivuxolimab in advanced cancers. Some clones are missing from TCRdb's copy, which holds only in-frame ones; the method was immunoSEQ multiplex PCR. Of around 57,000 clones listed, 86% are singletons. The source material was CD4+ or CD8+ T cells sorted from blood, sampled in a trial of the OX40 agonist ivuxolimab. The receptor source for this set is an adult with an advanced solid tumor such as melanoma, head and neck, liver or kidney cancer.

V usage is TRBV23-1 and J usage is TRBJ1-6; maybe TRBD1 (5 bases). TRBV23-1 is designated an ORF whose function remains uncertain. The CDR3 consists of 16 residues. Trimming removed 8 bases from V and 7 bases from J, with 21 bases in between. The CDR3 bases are TGCGCCAGCGTTTCGGGGTACGGGGGAGGCAATTCACCCCTCCACTTT. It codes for CASVSGYGGGNSPLHF.

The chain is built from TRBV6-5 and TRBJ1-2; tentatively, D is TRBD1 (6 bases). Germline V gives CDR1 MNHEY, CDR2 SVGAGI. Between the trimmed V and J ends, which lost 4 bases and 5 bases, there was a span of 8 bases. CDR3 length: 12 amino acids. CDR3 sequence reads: CASSSTGYGYTF. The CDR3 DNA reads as TGTGCCAGCAGTTCTACAGGGTATGGCTACACCTTC.

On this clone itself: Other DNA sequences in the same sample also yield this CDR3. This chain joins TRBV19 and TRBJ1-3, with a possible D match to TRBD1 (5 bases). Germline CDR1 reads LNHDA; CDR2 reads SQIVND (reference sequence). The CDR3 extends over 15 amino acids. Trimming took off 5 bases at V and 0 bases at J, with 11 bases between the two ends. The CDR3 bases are TGTGCCAGTAGTCAAACAGGCGCCTCTGGAAACACCATATATTTT. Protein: CASSQTGASGNTIYF.

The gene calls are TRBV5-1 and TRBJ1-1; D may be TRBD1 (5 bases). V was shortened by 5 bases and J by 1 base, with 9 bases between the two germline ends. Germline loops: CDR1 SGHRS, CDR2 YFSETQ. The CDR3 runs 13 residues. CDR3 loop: CASRVDRNTEAFF. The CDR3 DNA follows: TGCGCCAGCAGAGTCGACAGGAACACTGAAGCTTTCTTT. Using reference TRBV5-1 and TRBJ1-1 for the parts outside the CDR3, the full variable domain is KAGVTQTPRYLIKTRGQQVTLSCSPISGHRSVSWYQQTPGQGLQFLFEYFSETQRNKGNFPGRFSGRQFSNSRSEMNVSTLELGDSALYLCASRVDRNTEAFFGQGTRLTVV.

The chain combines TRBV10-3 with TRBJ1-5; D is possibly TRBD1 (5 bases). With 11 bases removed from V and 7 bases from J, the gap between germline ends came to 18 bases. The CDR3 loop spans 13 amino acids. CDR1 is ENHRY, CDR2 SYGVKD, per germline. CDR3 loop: CACKAGSEQPQHF. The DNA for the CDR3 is TGTGCCTGCAAGGCAGGGTCCGAACAGCCCCAGCATTTT.

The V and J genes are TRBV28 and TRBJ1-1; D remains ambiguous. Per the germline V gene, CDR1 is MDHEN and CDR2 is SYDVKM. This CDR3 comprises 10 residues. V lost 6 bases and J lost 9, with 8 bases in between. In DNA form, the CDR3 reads TGTGCCAGCAGCCGCACCCAAGCTTTCTTT. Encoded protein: CASSRTQAFF.

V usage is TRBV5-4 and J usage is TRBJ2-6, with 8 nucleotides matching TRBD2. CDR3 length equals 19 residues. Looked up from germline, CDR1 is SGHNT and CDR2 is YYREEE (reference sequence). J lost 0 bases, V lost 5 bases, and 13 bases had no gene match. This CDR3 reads CASSPGSSGVVSGANVLTF. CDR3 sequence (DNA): TGTGCCAGCAGTCCGGGGAGTAGCGGGGTTGTCTCTGGGGCCAACGTCCTGACTTTC.

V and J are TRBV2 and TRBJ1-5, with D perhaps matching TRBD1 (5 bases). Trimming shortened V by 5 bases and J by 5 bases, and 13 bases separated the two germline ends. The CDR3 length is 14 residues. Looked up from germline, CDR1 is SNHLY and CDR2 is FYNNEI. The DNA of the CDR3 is TGTGCCAGCAGTTTTCAGGGATTGGATCAGCCCCAGCATTTT. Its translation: CASSFQGLDQPQHF.

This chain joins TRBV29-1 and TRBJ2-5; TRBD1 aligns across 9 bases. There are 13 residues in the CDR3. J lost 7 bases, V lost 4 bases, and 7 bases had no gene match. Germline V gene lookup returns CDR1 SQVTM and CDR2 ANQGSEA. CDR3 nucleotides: TGCAGCGTTGGGGGACAGGGTATCTGGACCCAGTACTTC. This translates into CSVGGQGIWTQYF.

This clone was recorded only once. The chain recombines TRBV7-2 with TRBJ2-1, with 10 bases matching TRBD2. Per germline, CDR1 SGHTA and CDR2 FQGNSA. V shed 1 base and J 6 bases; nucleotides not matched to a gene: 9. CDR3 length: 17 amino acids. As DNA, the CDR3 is TGTGCCAGCAGCTTAGATCGGCTAGCGGGAGTAATCAATGAGCAGTTCTTC. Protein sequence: CASSLDRLAGVINEQFF.

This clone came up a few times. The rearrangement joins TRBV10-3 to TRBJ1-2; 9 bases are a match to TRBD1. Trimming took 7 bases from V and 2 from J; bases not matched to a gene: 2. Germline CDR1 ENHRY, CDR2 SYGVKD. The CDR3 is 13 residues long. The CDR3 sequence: CAITGQGNYGYTF. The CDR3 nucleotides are TGTGCCATCACTGGACAGGGGAACTATGGCTACACCTTC.

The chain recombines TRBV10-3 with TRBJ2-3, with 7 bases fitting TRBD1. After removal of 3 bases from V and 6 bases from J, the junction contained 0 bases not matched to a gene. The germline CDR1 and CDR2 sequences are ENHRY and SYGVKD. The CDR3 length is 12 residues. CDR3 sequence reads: CAISEGGDTQYF. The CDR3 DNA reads TGTGCCATCAGTGAAGGGGGCGATACGCAGTATTTT.

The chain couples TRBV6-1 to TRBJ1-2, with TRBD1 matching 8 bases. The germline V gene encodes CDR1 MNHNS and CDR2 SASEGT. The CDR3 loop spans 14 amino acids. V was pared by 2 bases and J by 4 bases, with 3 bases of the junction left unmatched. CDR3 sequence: CASSETGGFYGYTF. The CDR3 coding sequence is TGTGCCAGCAGTGAAACAGGGGGGTTCTATGGCTACACCTTC.

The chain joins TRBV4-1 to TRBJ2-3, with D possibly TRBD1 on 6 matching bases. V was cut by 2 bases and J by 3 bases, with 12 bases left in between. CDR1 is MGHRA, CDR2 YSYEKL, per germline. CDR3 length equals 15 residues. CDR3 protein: CASSQLGGWTDTQYF. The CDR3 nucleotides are TGCGCCAGCAGCCAATTAGGGGGTTGGACAGATACGCAGTATTTT.

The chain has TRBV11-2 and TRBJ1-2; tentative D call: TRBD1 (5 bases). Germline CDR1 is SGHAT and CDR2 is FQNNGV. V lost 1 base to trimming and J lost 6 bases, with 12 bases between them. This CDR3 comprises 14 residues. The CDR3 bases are TGTGCCAGCAGCTTAGGCCGGCAGGGTCATGGCTACACCTTC. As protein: CASSLGRQGHGYTF.

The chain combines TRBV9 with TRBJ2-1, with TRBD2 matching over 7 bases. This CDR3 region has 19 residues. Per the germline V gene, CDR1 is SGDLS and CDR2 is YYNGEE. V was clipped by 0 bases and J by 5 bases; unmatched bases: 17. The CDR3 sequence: CASSVGRGSGFGPDNEQFF. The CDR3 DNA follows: TGTGCCAGCAGCGTAGGTAGGGGTAGCGGGTTTGGGCCCGACAATGAGCAGTTCTTC. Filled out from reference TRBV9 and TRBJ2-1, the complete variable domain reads DSGVTQTPKHLITATGQRVTLRCSPRSGDLSVYWYQQSLDQGLQFLIQYYNGEERAKGNILERFSAQQFPDLHSELNLSSLELGDSALYFCASSVGRGSGFGPDNEQFFGPGTRLTVL.

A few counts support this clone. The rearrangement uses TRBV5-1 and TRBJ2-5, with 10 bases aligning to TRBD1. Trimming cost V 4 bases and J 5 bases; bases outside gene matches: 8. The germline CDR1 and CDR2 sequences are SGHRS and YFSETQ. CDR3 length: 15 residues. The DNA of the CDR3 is TGCGCCAGCAGCCGGGACAGGGGTACTGGGGAGACCCAGTACTTC. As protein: CASSRDRGTGETQYF.

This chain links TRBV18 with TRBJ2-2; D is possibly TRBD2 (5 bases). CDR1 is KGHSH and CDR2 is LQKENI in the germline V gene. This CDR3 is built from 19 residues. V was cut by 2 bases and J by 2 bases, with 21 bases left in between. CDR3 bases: TGTGCCAGCTCACCATATAGCGAACGGGCCTCAACCAACACCGGGGAGCTGTTTTTT. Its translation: CASSPYSERASTNTGELFF.

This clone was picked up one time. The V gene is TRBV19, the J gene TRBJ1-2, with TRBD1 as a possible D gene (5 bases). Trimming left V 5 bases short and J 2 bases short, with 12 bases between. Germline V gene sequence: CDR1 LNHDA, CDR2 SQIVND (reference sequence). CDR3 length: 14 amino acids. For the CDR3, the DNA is TGTGCCAGTAGTCTTGACAGAGCCAACTATGGCTACACCTTC. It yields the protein CASSLDRANYGYTF.